This T cell receptor (beta chain) was sequenced for a study of blood T cell repertoires in COVID-19. This CDR3 region has 14 residues. With 3 bases clipped from V and 10 bases from J, the junction kept 8 bases outside the gene matches. CDR1 and CDR2 from the germline V gene are LGHNA and YNFKEQ. Sequenced by immunoSEQ multiplex PCR; TCRdb stores in-frame clones only, minus some. The sample lists roughly 260,000 clones; around nine tenths were seen once. The chain joins TRBV4-2 to TRBJ1-5, with 8 bases that match TRBD1. The sample taken for sequencing was peripheral blood. The receptor was isolated from a man aged 35 to 55 who had recovered from COVID-19. CDR3 loop: CASSQGQVIDPQHF. The CDR3, as DNA: TGTGCCAGCAGCCAGGGACAGGTGATTGACCCCCAGCATTTT.